This T cell receptor beta chain originates from a study of blood T cell repertoires in COVID-19. Study-level information: There were acute and convalescent COVID-19 samples, and they came from the United States, Italy and Spain.

The CDR3 is 14 residues long. V lost 3 bases and J lost 14; bases outside the gene matches: 12. Germline CDR1 reads LNHNV; CDR2 reads YYDKDF (reference sequence). In the authors' workflow: Using reference gene primer amplification, nucleated cell counts were estimated. Clones were read by immunoSEQ multiplex PCR, and TCRdb kept only the in-frame ones, dropping some. V and J calls and clone size follow that table, whereas D and trimming were derived from the DNA. The data show more than 65,000 clones, roughly 79% seen once. The receptor comes from a man aged 60 to 69 with acute or convalescent COVID-19. Sequenced sample: peripheral blood. This chain links TRBV15 with TRBJ1-2, with 10 bases matching TRBD1. The CDR3 spells CATSSFRDRGGSTF. CDR3 bases: TGTGCCACCAGCAGTTTCCGGGACAGGGGCGGCTCAACCTTC.